Following are 6 T cell receptor beta chains from one sample sequenced in a study of tumor and adjacent non-tumor tissue in lung cancer. The library came from three nested PCR rounds adapted from ARM-PCR protocols. Via MiXCR, TCRdb re-called the multiplex PCR reads, giving one row per CDR3 protein. Of some 80,000 distinct CDR3 sequences detected, 76% appear once; the ten largest clones hold around a fifth. No cell sorting was done before RNA was extracted from the tissue. Distant lung tissue was collected more than 3 cm away from the tumor edge. Sequencing input: distant non-tumor lung tissue. The origin of the receptors is a woman aged 45-65 years with non-small cell lung cancer.

A word on this clonotype: A much larger clone lies one base from this, so it may be a read error. The chain is built from TRBV30 and TRBJ2-2; possibly TRBD1 for D (5 bases). Deletions cut 4 bases from V and 6 bases from J, with 12 bases between. Germline lookup yields CDR1 GTSNPN and CDR2 SVGIG (reference sequence). This CDR3 is built from 13 residues. The CDR3 sequence is CAWNGHGPGELFF. CDR3 DNA sequence: TGTGCCTGGAACGGACATGGACCCGGGGAGCTGTTTTTT.

This chain connects TRBV29-1 to TRBJ2-7; a weak D match, TRBD1 (6 bases). Looked up from germline, CDR1 is SQVTM and CDR2 is ANQGSEA. The length of the CDR3 is 14 residues. Between the trimmed V and J ends, which lost 4 bases and 5 bases, there was a span of 18 bases. CDR3: CSVGKWQGSNEQYF. CDR3 bases: TGCAGCGTTGGTAAATGGCAGGGGTCCAACGAGCAGTACTTC.

Many counts were recorded for this clonotype. A much larger clone differs by one base, so this may be a read error. This chain links TRBV29-1 with TRBJ1-1, with a weak D call TRBD1 (6 bases). The germline CDR1 and CDR2 sequences are SQVTM and ANQGSEA. This CDR3 has 12 amino acids. CDR3 protein: CSVTTGGAEASF. The CDR3 nucleotides read TGCAGCGTTACAACGGGGGGCGCTGAAGCTTCCTTT.

Concerning this clonotype: A read error may account for a junction end that differs from germline. V and J are TRBV6-1 and TRBJ2-4; D ambiguous. CDR1 and CDR2 (germline): MNHNS, SASEGT. The length of the CDR3 is 11 residues. The CDR3 loop reads CASSERDIHYF. For the CDR3, the DNA is TGTGCCAGCAGTGAAAGAGACATTCACTACTTC.

The V call is TRBV10-3, the J call TRBJ2-2; TRBD2 matches 9 bases. After removal of 4 bases from V and 9 bases from J, the junction contained 15 bases not matched to a gene. The CDR3 spans 17 residues. The germline V gene has CDR1 ENHRY and CDR2 SYGVKD. The CDR3 is CAISALAGDSIKRELFF. For the CDR3, the DNA is TGTGCCATCAGTGCGTTAGCGGGAGACTCGATAAAAAGGGAGCTGTTTTTT.

Of note for this clonotype: This may be a read error, as it is one base from a much larger clone. This chain joins TRBV20-1 and TRBJ2-7, with 11 positions matching TRBD2. The CDR3 length is 14 residues. In germline, CDR1 is DFQATT, CDR2 SNEGSKA (reference sequence). V lost 6 bases to trimming and J lost 6 bases; unmatched junction nucleotides: 10. The CDR3 sequence: CSAKPSGGSSEQYF. For the CDR3, the DNA is TGCAGTGCAAAACCTAGCGGGGGGAGTTCCGAGCAGTACTTC.